This T cell receptor beta chain was identified in a study of Graves' ophthalmopathy and Graves' hyperthyroidism (dated by TCRdb to 2016 to 2019). A note on the overall study: Peripheral blood was collected before any treatment was given, at the time of initial diagnosis. To explore V-J signatures distinguishing ophthalmopathy from hyperthyroidism, a discovery set of under 110 patients (43 ophthalmopathy, about 57 stable hyperthyroidism) was enrolled. In total, some 130 blood samples were TCR-sequenced: around 42 ophthalmopathy, approximately 75 hyperthyroidism and some 17 hyperthyroidism-to-ophthalmopathy patients. T-cell repertoires of thyroid tissue and blood were compared in over 5 hyperthyroidism patients. Following sampling, methimazole starting at 30 mg daily was administered to hyperthyroidism patients, and high-dose intravenous methylprednisolone was administered to ophthalmopathy patients. The study used TCR beta repertoire signatures to distinguish Graves' ophthalmopathy from Graves' hyperthyroidism and to predict progression to ophthalmopathy. The independent validation cohort included approximately 19 hyperthyroidism patients plus 17 patients who later progressed from hyperthyroidism to ophthalmopathy. Overall results and qualifications from the work: Among expanded thyroid clonotypes with frequency above 0.001, most also showed up in blood, which suggests that blood repertoires may reflect the thyroid immune response. In cross-validation, the 13-signature model distinguished ophthalmopathy from stable hyperthyroidism with around 90% sensitivity and 81.08% specificity, while in the test set the corresponding values were approximately 80% and 75%. Sample size was not statistically predetermined, and group allocation was not concealed from the investigators. In validation, the model predicted ophthalmopathy progression with about 70% sensitivity and approximately 75% specificity; roughly 11 predicted patients were CT-confirmed with GO in a median of approximately 6.5 months.

This clonotype occurred many times. No antigen is known for it. Within one base of it there is no much larger clone, and no base qualities were kept. The germline V end is reduced by 2 bases and the J end by 5 bases; junction bases left unmatched: 10. CDR1 DFQATT and CDR2 SNEGSKA are derived from the germline V gene (reference sequence). The cysteine opens and the phenylalanine closes a CDR3 of 16 amino acids. The CDR3 DNA has 48 bases and is translated from base 1. The ophthalmopathy patients had moderately to severely active disease, with a Clinical Activity Score of 3 or higher, a NOSPECS grade of 4 or higher, and a disease duration of less than 3 months. Anyone with other autoimmune diseases, uncontrolled infections, pregnancy or lactation was excluded from the study. Clinical symptoms, serum thyroxine, TRAb, thyroid ultrasound and orbital computed tomography formed the basis of the diagnosis. Ficoll-Paque density gradient centrifugation was used to isolate PBMCs from approximately 11 ml of fresh peripheral blood. Trizol reagent was used to extract the total RNA, and its quality was then checked on an Agilent 2100 Bioanalyzer.

For repertoire sequencing, TCR beta CDR3 regions were amplified from RNA transcripts. HTBI primers and the Qiagen OneStep RT-PCR kit were used in a first-round RT-PCR, which was followed by a second-round multiplex PCR, size selection and purification. Libraries were sequenced paired-end with 100 bp reads on an Illumina HiSeq2000. The authors' pipeline ran thus. Reads were processed with SOAPnuke, discarding reads with adapters, uncalled bases, mean Phred below 15, or no exact constant-primer or identifier match. COPE v1.2.5 was used to merge high-quality paired reads. Clonotypes were defined as unique nucleotide sequences and were aligned to IMGT TRB V, D and J references using MiTCR v1.1. The analysis was limited to V-J combinations with a frequency above 0.0001, which together covered 99% to 99.2% of the repertoires. A TCR clonal expansion and chaos score per V-J combination was defined as the ratio of F50 clonal expansion to chaos observed in the TCRdist matrix. Welch's t-statistics and random forest were used to reduce features to about a dozen V-J combinations, which were fed into a naive Bayes classifier. Thyroid-blood repertoire similarity was quantified with the Morisita-Horn index. TCRdb reprocessing: public reads trimmed at Q25 with fastp, clones called with MiXCR, in-frame beta chains kept. All rows with the same CDR3 protein become a single entry with the most common DNA and genes. TCRdb, rather than the study authors, made the V and J calls. This sample comprises 45,000 to 60,000 distinct CDR3 sequences, roughly half of them detected only once. The top ten constitute over 4% of the sample.

The clonotype comes from an adult woman with Graves' ophthalmopathy. The rearranged chain carries TRBV20-1 and TRBJ2-7, and 12 junctional nucleotides match TRBD2. Sequenced sample: peripheral blood. This receptor carries the CDR3 CSARILAGGPGDEQYF. The nucleotide sequence reads as follows: TGCAGTGCTAGAATCCTAGCGGGAGGGCCGGGGGACGAGCAGTACTTC.